This T cell receptor (beta chain) was found in a study of vaccination effects on CD4 cells after COVID-19. Turning to the study itself: Vaccine administered to participants consisted of two doses of either BNT162b2 or mRNA-1273. Broader study findings: The study got few convalescent patients and did not collect any early post-infection timepoints.

Sequencing followed a ViraFEST assay step that expanded antigen-specific CD4+ T cells with viral peptide pools. Following 10 days of culture, CD4+ T cells were isolated. The vaccine recipients had no prior SARS-CoV-2 infection, with negative nucleocapsid antibodies. About 2 million PBMC were seeded per well and grown in the presence of around 10 IU/ml IL-2 and around 11 ug/ml peptides. Here immunoSEQ multiplex PCR was the method, and the copy in TCRdb shows in-frame clones only, minus some. This sample has tens of thousands of clones, with 65% to 75% found just once. About this clone: Its antigen is not identified.

CDR1 KGHSH and CDR2 LQKENI come from the germline V gene. The CDR3 is 16 amino acids. V gave up 0 bases and J gave up 1 base, with 12 bases separating them. The TCR comes from a human donor who received a COVID-19 vaccine. The sample in question was CD4+ T cells from PBMCs cultured with SARS-CoV-2 spike peptides, obtained before COVID-19 vaccination. The rearrangement joins TRBV18 to TRBJ1-2; no definite D call. The CDR3 sequence is CASSPPSSRINYGYTF. As DNA, the CDR3 is TGTGCCAGCTCACCACCCTCCAGTCGGATTAACTATGGCTACACCTTC.